This TCR beta chain was captured in a study of T cell responses to AZD1222 COVID-19 vaccine. The study's findings and limits: The sample set comprised mostly white British donors with more females, and clonal diversity was possibly underestimated.

Generated by immunoSEQ multiplex PCR, the TCRdb table keeps only in-frame clones and is missing some. This sample has roughly 100,000 clones, with over 85% found just once. As for this clone: Its antigen is still unknown.

V was cut by 4 bases and J by 2 bases, with 20 bases left in between. There are 17 residues in the CDR3. The germline CDR1 and CDR2 sequences are MNHEY and SVGEGT. The receptor's source is an adult in good health. The material sequenced was peripheral blood, taken on day 0 of AZD1222 vaccination. The chain is built from TRBV6-2 or TRBV6-3 and TRBJ1-2; TRBD1 is a possible D gene (5 bases). The CDR3 loop is CASSSSNARPGNYGYTF. The DNA of the CDR3 is TGTGCCAGCAGTTCCTCAAACGCGCGCCCAGGGAACTATGGCTACACCTTC.